The subject of this entry is one T cell receptor beta chain. This clonotype has just one count. Its antigen is unknown. The junction and the germline gene differ at one end; a read error may be behind it. The sample is drawn from a study of Graves' ophthalmopathy and Graves' hyperthyroidism listed by TCRdb under 2018. Background for the entire study: Peripheral blood was collected before any treatment was given, at the time of initial diagnosis. TCR beta repertoire signatures were used to distinguish Graves' ophthalmopathy from Graves' hyperthyroidism and to predict progression to ophthalmopathy. In total, approximately 130 blood samples were TCR-sequenced: some 43 ophthalmopathy, about 75 hyperthyroidism and some 17 hyperthyroidism-to-ophthalmopathy patients. To explore V-J signatures that separate ophthalmopathy from hyperthyroidism, a discovery set of 95 to 100 patients was enrolled, consisting of under 50 with ophthalmopathy and around 57 with stable hyperthyroidism. For independent validation, a separate cohort was made up of some 18 hyperthyroidism patients plus 17 patients who later progressed from hyperthyroidism to ophthalmopathy. In about 6 hyperthyroidism patients, T-cell repertoires of thyroid tissue and blood were compared. Once sampling was done, hyperthyroidism patients were given methimazole at a starting dose of 30 mg daily, while ophthalmopathy patients were given high-dose intravenous methylprednisolone. Here is what the overall study found, with its caveats: In cross-validation, the 13-signature model distinguished ophthalmopathy from stable hyperthyroidism with nearly 90% sensitivity and around 81% specificity, and in the test set the corresponding values were approximately 80% and 68%. In validation, the model predicted ophthalmopathy progression with about 71% sensitivity and less than 80% specificity; approximately 12 predicted patients were CT-confirmed with GO in a median of approximately 6.5 months. Among expanded thyroid clonotypes with frequency above 0.001, most also showed up in blood, which suggests that blood repertoires may reflect the thyroid immune response. No statistical method was used to set the sample size in advance, and the investigators knew which group each participant was assigned to.

Ophthalmopathy patients had moderately to severely active disease, Clinical Activity Score of at least 3, NOSPECS grade of at least 4, and disease duration under 3 months. Patients with other autoimmune diseases, uncontrolled infections, pregnancy or lactation were excluded. Diagnosis relied on clinical symptoms, serum thyroxine, TRAb, thyroid ultrasound and orbital computed tomography. Ficoll-Paque density gradient centrifugation was used to isolate PBMCs from about 10 ml of fresh peripheral blood. Total RNA was extracted using Trizol reagent, and RNA quality was checked on an Agilent 2100 Bioanalyzer. For repertoire sequencing, TCR beta CDR3 regions were amplified from RNA transcripts. A first-round RT-PCR used HTBI primers with the Qiagen OneStep RT-PCR kit, followed by a second-round multiplex PCR, size selection and purification. Libraries were sequenced paired-end with 100 bp reads on an Illumina HiSeq2000. On the study's bioinformatics: SOAPnuke was used to process the reads, throwing out any read that had adapters, had uncalled bases, had a mean Phred below 15, or lacked an exact constant-primer or identifier match. High-quality paired reads were merged with COPE v1.2.5. Unique nucleotide sequences were defined as clonotypes and aligned to IMGT TRB V, D and J references using MiTCR v1.1. Analysis was restricted to V-J combinations with a frequency above 0.0001, which covered 99.2% of repertoires. For each V-J combination, a TCR clonal expansion and chaos score was defined as the ratio of F50 clonal expansion to chaos observed in the TCRdist matrix. Features were reduced by Welch's t-statistics and random forest to more than 10 V-J combinations, which fed a naive Bayes classifier. Thyroid-blood repertoire similarity was quantified with the Morisita-Horn index. Clones were called with MiXCR by TCRdb after fastp trimmed the public reads at Q25, and only in-frame beta chains were retained. Rows with a matching CDR3 protein are joined into one entry that keeps the most common DNA and genes. The authors' filters were not applied to this entry. Present in this sample are some 47,000 distinct CDR3 sequences, roughly 52% of which were seen just once. Of the sample, about 25% is held by the ten largest clones.

From its cysteine to its phenylalanine, the CDR3 spans 18 amino acids. Left in the record is the CDR3 DNA by itself, 54 bases read in frame from the first base. Per the germline V gene (reference sequence), DFQATT is the CDR1 and SNEGSKA is the CDR2. This TCR was sampled from an adult man with Graves' ophthalmopathy. The sample consisted of peripheral blood. The chain was built from TRBV20-1 and TRBJ1-4, and 12 junction bases match TRBD1. The DNA sequence is given as TGCAGTGCTAGACCTCTCTGGGACAGGGGGCGGAGTAATGAAGAACTGTTTTTT. Its translation reads: CSARPLWDRGRSNEELFF.